This entry lists 5 T cell receptor beta chains sequenced from one sample in a study of vaccination and CD4 T cells after COVID-19 (dated 2022 in TCRdb). What the treatment or condition label conveys for this sample: approximately 9-day PBMC culture with coronavirus spike peptide pools or control peptides (ViraFEST assay). These TCRs are of unknown antigen specificity. The library was built by means of PCR. TCRdb names Illumina iSeq 100 as the instrument used. At the Johns Hopkins FTIC core, DNA from the cultured CD4+ T cells underwent TCR sequencing with the Oncomine TCR Beta short-read assay. TCRdb itself trimmed the public reads at Q25 with fastp, ran MiXCR and retained productive beta chains. Rows matching on CDR3 protein sequence are summarized as one entry with the most common DNA and genes. For this sample the table gives some 5,700 distinct CDR3 sequences, of which 71% were detected only once. The biggest ten clones account for around 24% of the sample.

The sample comprised CD4+ T cells from blood, cultured in vitro. Receptors were obtained from a human donor who had recovered from COVID-19.

J is TRBJ1-2 and V is TRBV24-1; unclear D gene. Germline CDR1 reads KGHDR; CDR2 reads SFDVKD. Trimming left V 4 bases short and J 3 bases short, with 14 bases between. This CDR3 comprises 15 residues. The CDR3 coding sequence is TGTGCCACCAGTGACCATACGGACGGATACTATGGCTACACCTTC. Its translation is CATSDHTDGYYGYTF.

The chain carries TRBV19 and TRBJ2-2, with TRBD1 as a possible D gene (5 bases). V was clipped by 3 bases and J by 4 bases, with 15 bases between them. CDR1 LNHDA and CDR2 SQIVND come from the germline V gene (reference sequence). This CDR3 is built from 16 residues. The CDR3 here is CASSIGQGFGTGELFF. The CDR3 region has the DNA TGTGCCAGTAGTATTGGTCAGGGTTTTGGCACCGGGGAGCTGTTTTTT.

The J gene is TRBJ2-5, the V gene TRBV7-8; 15 bases agree with TRBD2. Germline values: CDR1 SGHVS, CDR2 FQNEAQ. CDR3 length equals 19 residues. After removal of 4 bases from V and 3 bases from J, the junction contained 12 bases not matched to a gene. The CDR3 here is CASSSTPGLAGGTKETQYF. The DNA of the CDR3 is TGTGCCAGCAGCTCTACCCCGGGACTAGCGGGGGGTACTAAAGAGACCCAGTACTTC.

The chain carries TRBV20-1 and TRBJ2-3; 13 bases agree with TRBD2. Trimming removed 3 bases from V and 5 bases from J; junction bases left unmatched: 2. CDR1 DFQATT and CDR2 SNEGSKA come from the germline V gene (reference sequence). The CDR3 covers 14 residues. The CDR3 bases are TGCAGTGCTAGCGGACTAGCGGGAGAAGATACGCAGTATTTT. Residues: CSASGLAGEDTQYF.

This chain joins TRBV6-2 or TRBV6-3 and TRBJ1-6; D ambiguous. V dropped 6 bases and J dropped 14 bases, with 11 bases sitting between them. From germline, CDR1 is MNHEY and CDR2 SVGEGT. CDR3 size: 11 residues. CDR3 in amino acids: CASSLAGALHF. Written as DNA, the CDR3 is TGTGCCAGCAGCCTCGCAGGTGCCCTCCACTTT.